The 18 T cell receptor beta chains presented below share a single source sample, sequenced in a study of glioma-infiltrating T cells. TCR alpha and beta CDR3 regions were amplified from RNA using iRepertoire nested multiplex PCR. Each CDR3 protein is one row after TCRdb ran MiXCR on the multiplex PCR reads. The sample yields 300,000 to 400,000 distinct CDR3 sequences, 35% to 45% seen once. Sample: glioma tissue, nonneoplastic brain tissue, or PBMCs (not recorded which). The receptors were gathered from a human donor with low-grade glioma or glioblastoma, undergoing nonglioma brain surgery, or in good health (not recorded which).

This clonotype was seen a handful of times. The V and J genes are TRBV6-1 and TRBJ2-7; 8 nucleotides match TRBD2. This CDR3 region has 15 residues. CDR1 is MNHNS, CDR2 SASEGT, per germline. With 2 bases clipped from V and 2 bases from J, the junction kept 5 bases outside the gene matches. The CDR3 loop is CASSERTGGAYEQYF. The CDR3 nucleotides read TGTGCCAGCAGTGAAAGGACGGGGGGGGCCTACGAGCAGTACTTC.

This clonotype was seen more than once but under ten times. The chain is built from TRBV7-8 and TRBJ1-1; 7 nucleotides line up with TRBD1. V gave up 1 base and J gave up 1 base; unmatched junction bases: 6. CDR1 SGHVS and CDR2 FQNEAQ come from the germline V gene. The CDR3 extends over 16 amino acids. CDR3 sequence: CASSLGRTGKNTEAFF. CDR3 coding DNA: TGTGCCAGCAGCTTAGGCCGGACAGGAAAGAACACTGAAGCTTTCTTT.

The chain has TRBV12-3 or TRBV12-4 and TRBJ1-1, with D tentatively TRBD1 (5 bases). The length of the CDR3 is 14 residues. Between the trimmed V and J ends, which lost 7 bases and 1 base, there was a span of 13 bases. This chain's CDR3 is CASTQGGRNTEAFF. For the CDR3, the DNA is TGTGCCAGCACCCAGGGCGGGCGGAACACTGAAGCTTTCTTT.

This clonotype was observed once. CDR3 sequence (DNA): TGCGCCAGCAGCTTGGGGGGTCACCAGGGTAATCAGCCCCAGCATTTT. Residues: CASSLGGHQGNQPQHF. The chain combines TRBV5-1 with TRBJ1-5, with TRBD1 as a possible D gene (5 bases). In germline, CDR1 is SGHRS, CDR2 YFSETQ. Trimming cost V 0 bases and J 4 bases, with 14 bases left between them. The CDR3 contains 16 residues.

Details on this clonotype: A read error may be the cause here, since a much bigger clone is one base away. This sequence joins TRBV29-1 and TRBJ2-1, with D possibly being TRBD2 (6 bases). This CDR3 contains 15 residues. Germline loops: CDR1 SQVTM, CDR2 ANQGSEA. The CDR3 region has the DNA TGCAGCGTTGAACGGAGGGATACTGGCTACAATGAGCAGTCCTTC. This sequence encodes CSVERRDTGYNEQSF.

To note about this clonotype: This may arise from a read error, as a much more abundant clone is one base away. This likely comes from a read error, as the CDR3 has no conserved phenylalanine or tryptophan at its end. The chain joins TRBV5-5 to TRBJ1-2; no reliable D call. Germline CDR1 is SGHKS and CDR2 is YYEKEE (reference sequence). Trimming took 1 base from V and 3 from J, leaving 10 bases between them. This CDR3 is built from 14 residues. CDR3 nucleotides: TGTGCCAGCAGCTTGCAGACGGTTGACTATGGCTACACCCTC. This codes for CASSLQTVDYGYTL.

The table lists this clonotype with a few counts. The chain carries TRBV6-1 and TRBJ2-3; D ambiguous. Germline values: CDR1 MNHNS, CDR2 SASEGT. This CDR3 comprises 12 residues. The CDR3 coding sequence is TGTGCTTCCAGGCCGGCGACAGATACGCAGTATTTT. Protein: CASRPATDTQYF.

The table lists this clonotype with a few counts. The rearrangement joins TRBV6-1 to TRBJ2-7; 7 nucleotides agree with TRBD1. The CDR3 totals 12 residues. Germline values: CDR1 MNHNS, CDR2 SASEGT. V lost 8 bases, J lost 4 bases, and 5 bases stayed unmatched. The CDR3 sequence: CASRDSNYEQYF. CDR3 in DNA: TGTGCCAGCCGGGACAGCAATTACGAGCAGTACTTC.

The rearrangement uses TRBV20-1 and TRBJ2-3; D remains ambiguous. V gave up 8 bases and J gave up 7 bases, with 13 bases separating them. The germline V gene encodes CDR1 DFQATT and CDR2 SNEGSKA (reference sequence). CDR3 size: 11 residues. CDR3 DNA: TGCAGTCAACGAAATACCAATACGCAGTATTTT. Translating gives CSQRNTNTQYF.

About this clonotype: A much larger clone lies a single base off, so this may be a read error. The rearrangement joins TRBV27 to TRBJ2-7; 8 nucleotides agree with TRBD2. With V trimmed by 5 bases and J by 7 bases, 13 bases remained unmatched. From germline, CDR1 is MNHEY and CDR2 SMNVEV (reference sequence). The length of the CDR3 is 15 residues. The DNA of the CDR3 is TGTGCCAGCAGTGTCGGGACTAGTGGCTACAATGAGCAGTACTTC. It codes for CASSVGTSGYNEQYF.

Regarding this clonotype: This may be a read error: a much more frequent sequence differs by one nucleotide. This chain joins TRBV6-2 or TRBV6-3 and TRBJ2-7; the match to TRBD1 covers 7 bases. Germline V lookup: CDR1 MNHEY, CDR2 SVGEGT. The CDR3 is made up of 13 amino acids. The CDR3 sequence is CAGRTGAPYEQYF. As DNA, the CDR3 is TGTGCCGGCAGAACAGGGGCCCCCTACGAGCAGTACTTC.

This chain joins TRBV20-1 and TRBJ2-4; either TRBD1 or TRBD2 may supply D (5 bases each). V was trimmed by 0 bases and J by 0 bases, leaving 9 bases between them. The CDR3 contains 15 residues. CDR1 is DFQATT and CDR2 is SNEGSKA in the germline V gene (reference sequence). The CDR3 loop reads CSARDGTGAKNIQYF. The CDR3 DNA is TGCAGTGCTAGAGATGGGACGGGAGCCAAAAACATTCAGTACTTC.

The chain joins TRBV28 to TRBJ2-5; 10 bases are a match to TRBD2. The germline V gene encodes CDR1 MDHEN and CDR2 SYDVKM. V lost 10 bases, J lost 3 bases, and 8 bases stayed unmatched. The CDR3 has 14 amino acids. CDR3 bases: TGTGCCAACAGCTTAGCGGGAGGAGAAGAGACCCAGTACTTC. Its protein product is CANSLAGGEETQYF.

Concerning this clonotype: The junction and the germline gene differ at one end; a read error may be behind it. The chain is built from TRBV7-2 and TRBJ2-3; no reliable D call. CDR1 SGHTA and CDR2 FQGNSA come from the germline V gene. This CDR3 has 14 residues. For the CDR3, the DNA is TGTGCCAGCAGCTCCTGGGCGAACTCCGATACGCAGTGTTTT. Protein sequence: CASSSWANSDTQCF.

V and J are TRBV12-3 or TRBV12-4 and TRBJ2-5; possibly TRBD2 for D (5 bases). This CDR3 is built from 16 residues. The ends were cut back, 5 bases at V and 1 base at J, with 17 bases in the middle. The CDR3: CASSVWTQISQETQYF. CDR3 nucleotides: TGTGCCAGCAGTGTCTGGACTCAAATAAGCCAAGAGACCCAGTACTTC.

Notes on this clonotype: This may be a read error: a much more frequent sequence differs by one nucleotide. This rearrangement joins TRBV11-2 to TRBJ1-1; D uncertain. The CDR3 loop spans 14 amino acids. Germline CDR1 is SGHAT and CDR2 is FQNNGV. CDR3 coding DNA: TGTGCCAGCGGCTTAGAGACGGTGAACACTGAAGCTTTCTTT. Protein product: CASGLETVNTEAFF.

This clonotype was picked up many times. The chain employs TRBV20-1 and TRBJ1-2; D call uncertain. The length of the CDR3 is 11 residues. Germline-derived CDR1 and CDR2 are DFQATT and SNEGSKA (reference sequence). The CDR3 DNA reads TGCAGAGAGACAAACAACTATGGCTACACCTTC. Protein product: CRETNNYGYTF.

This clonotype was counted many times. The CDR3 nucleotides are TGTGCCAGCAGTAAGCCTTCGGGACATGCTCAGCCCCAGCATTTT. Translated: CASSKPSGHAQPQHF. The chain links TRBV28 to TRBJ1-5, with D possibly TRBD1 on 6 matching bases. Germline assignment: CDR1 MDHEN and CDR2 SYDVKM. The CDR3 contains 15 residues. V shed 5 bases and J shed 6 bases, with 17 bases lying between them.